The 18 T cell receptor beta chains listed next were all sequenced from one sample in a study of T cells in Graves' hyperthyroidism and ophthalmopathy. RNA transcripts yielded amplified TCR beta CDR3 regions. A first-round RT-PCR of the TCR CDR3 used the HTBI primer set. Via MiXCR, TCRdb re-called the multiplex PCR reads, giving one row per CDR3 protein. This sample has about 720,000 distinct CDR3 sequences, with roughly 17% found just once. The sequenced sample consisted of blood. Every receptor here comes from a man younger than 35 with Graves' hyperthyroidism.

This clonotype was counted many times. V gene TRBV11-1 combines with J gene TRBJ2-1; possible D gene TRBD1, 6 bases. Looked up from germline, CDR1 is SGHAT and CDR2 is FQDESV (reference sequence). The CDR3 is 13 residues long. Trimming cost V 5 bases and J 9 bases, with 14 bases left between them. CDR3 region: CASSQGIATEQFF. In DNA, the CDR3 is TGTGCCAGCAGCCAGGGGATAGCCACTGAGCAGTTCTTC.

This clonotype has ten or more counts. This chain joins TRBV6-2 or TRBV6-3 and TRBJ2-1; D call uncertain. Trimming removed 0 bases at V and 7 bases at J, with 22 bases between. Per the germline V gene, CDR1 is MNHEY and CDR2 is SVGEGT. CDR3 length: 18 amino acids. This CDR3 reads CASSYSVPVVHYGNEQFF. The CDR3 DNA reads TGTGCCAGCAGTTACTCGGTTCCGGTTGTGCATTATGGGAATGAGCAGTTCTTC.

This clonotype was seen only a few times. CDR3 sequence: CASSYRRGNKAFF. The CDR3 DNA sequence: TGTGCCAGCAGTTACCGACGGGGAAATAAAGCTTTCTTT. The chain joins TRBV6-5 to TRBJ1-1, with D unclear. Looked up from germline, CDR1 is MNHEY and CDR2 is SVGAGI. The ends were cut back, 2 bases at V and 9 bases at J, with 13 bases in the middle. This CDR3 has 13 amino acids.

This clonotype came up a few times. This chain connects TRBV9 to TRBJ1-3, with a weak D call TRBD1 (6 bases). With 0 bases removed from V and 2 bases from J, the gap between germline ends came to 6 bases. This CDR3 has 14 residues. Germline CDR1 SGDLS, CDR2 YYNGEE. The CDR3 DNA reads TGTGCCAGCAGCGTAGCAGGGGCTGGAAACACCATATATTTT. This codes for CASSVAGAGNTIYF.

A few counts support this clonotype. The chain has TRBV7-8 and TRBJ2-5; maybe TRBD2 (5 bases). Germline CDR1 and CDR2: SGHVS and FQNEAQ. The CDR3 totals 14 residues. The V and J ends lost 6 bases and 7 bases respectively, with 18 bases between them. The chain's CDR3 is CASSQDWRRATQYF. Here the CDR3 DNA reads TGTGCCAGCAGTCAGGACTGGCGGAGAGCGACCCAGTACTTC.

This clonotype has more than one count but fewer than ten. V is TRBV28 and J is TRBJ2-7; a possible D gene is TRBD2 (5 bases). The CDR3 runs 12 residues. The germline V gene encodes CDR1 MDHEN and CDR2 SYDVKM. V gave up 8 bases and J gave up 6 bases, with 14 bases separating them. CDR3 sequence reads: CASLLGGGEQYF. The DNA for the CDR3 is TGTGCCAGCCTACTAGGAGGTGGCGAGCAGTACTTC.

This clonotype was seen many times. The V and J genes are TRBV7-8 and TRBJ1-1; perhaps TRBD1 as D (5 bases). V gave up 0 bases and J gave up 1 base, with 15 bases separating them. Germline V lookup: CDR1 SGHVS, CDR2 FQNEAQ. The CDR3 is made up of 17 amino acids. In DNA form, the CDR3 reads TGTGCCAGCAGCTTAGCTGGGGCGGGGAACCCGAACACTGAAGCTTTCTTT. Amino acid sequence: CASSLAGAGNPNTEAFF. The variable domain in full, with the rest retrieved from reference TRBV7-8 and TRBJ1-1, is GAGVSQSPRYKVAKRGQDVALRCDPISGHVSLFWYQQALGQGPEFLTYFQNEAQLDKSGLPSDRFFAERPEGSVSTLKIQRTQQEDSAVYLCASSLAGAGNPNTEAFFGQGTRLTVV.

This clonotype was observed many times. V is TRBV12-3 or TRBV12-4 and J is TRBJ2-4; 11 bases agree with TRBD2. V was pared by 6 bases and J by 6 bases, with 7 bases of the junction left unmatched. This CDR3 contains 15 residues. The CDR3, as DNA: TGTGCCAGCAGCCCGACTAGCGGGATAGGAAACATTCAGTACTTC. Residues: CASSPTSGIGNIQYF.

This clonotype was seen a few times. This chain joins TRBV19 and TRBJ2-5; 7 bases are a match to TRBD1. Unmatched junction bases numbered 9, after V lost 9 bases and J lost 5 bases. The CDR3 runs to 13 residues. The germline CDR1 and CDR2 sequences are LNHDA and SQIVND (reference sequence). CDR3 nucleotide sequence: TGTGCCAGACCGGGACAGCCATGGGAGACCCAGTACTTC. Protein sequence: CARPGQPWETQYF.

The chain carries TRBV19 and TRBJ2-7; D remains ambiguous. The V gene lost 3 bases and the J gene lost 4 bases, with 7 bases spanning the gap. Germline-derived CDR1 and CDR2 are LNHDA and SQIVND (reference sequence). The CDR3 length is 12 residues. The CDR3 region has the DNA TGTGCCAGTAGTATGCCGAATTACGAGCAGTACTTC. Its translation: CASSMPNYEQYF.

This clonotype has a handful of counts. V gene TRBV9 combines with J gene TRBJ2-5; D is undetermined. The germline CDR1 and CDR2 sequences are SGDLS and YYNGEE. V lost 3 bases, J lost 4 bases, and 13 bases lay in between. The CDR3 has 14 residues. CDR3 nucleotides: TGTGCCAGCAGCGGGCTCGCGGAAGGAGAGACCCAGTACTTC. Its protein product is CASSGLAEGETQYF.

This clonotype occurred many times. This sequence joins TRBV28 and TRBJ2-4; D gene uncertain. Trimming shortened V by 3 bases and J by 1 base, and 13 bases separated the two germline ends. The CDR3 is 16 residues long. Germline V gives CDR1 MDHEN, CDR2 SYDVKM. This CDR3 reads CASSFVATGAKNIQYF. The CDR3 nucleotides are TGTGCCAGCAGTTTCGTTGCAACCGGGGCCAAAAACATTCAGTACTTC.

The CDR3 spells CASSLGLGPKNIQYF. CDR3 nucleotide sequence: TGTGCCAGCAGCTTGGGGTTAGGGCCCAAAAACATTCAGTACTTC. The rearrangement links TRBV7-2 to TRBJ2-4; no definite D call. The CDR3 is 15 residues long. V was cut by 3 bases and J by 2 bases, with 11 bases left in between. CDR1 is SGHTA, CDR2 FQGNSA, per germline. The whole variable domain, remainder taken from reference TRBV7-2 and TRBJ2-4, is GAGVSQSPSNKVTEKGKDVELRCDPISGHTALYWYRQSLGQGLEFLIYFQGNSAPDKSGLPSDRFSAERTGGSVSTLTIQRTQQEDSAVYLCASSLGLGPKNIQYFGAGTRLSVL.

The rearrangement uses TRBV20-1 and TRBJ2-1; tentatively, D is TRBD1 or TRBD2 (6 bases each). This CDR3 spans 13 amino acids. In germline, CDR1 is DFQATT, CDR2 SNEGSKA (reference sequence). CDR3 protein: CSPGALGYNEQFF. In nucleotides, the CDR3 is TGCAGCCCGGGGGCCCTTGGGTACAATGAGCAGTTCTTC.

Comment on this clonotype: A much bigger clone sits one base away, suggesting this may be a read error. The chain carries TRBV20-1 and TRBJ2-1, with TRBD2 matching over 9 bases. With 1 base clipped from V and 8 bases from J, the junction kept 18 bases outside the gene matches. Germline V gives CDR1 DFQATT, CDR2 SNEGSKA (reference sequence). There are 18 residues in the CDR3. CDR3 sequence: CSARARGGSSGRFYEQFF. CDR3 coding DNA: TGCAGTGCTAGAGCCCGAGGGGGGAGTAGCGGGAGATTCTATGAGCAGTTCTTC.

This clonotype was observed a handful of times. The rearrangement uses TRBV28 and TRBJ2-3; D unclear. Per the germline V gene, CDR1 is MDHEN and CDR2 is SYDVKM. The CDR3 length is 16 residues. Between the trimmed V and J ends, which lost 5 bases and 1 base, there was a span of 16 bases. This chain's CDR3 is CASSIRTLVGTDTQYF. DNA for the CDR3: TGTGCCAGCAGTATCAGGACCCTCGTGGGCACAGATACGCAGTATTTT.

The chain couples TRBV24-1 to TRBJ2-1; 11 bases align to TRBD2. CDR3 size: 16 residues. J was trimmed by 7 bases and V by 4 bases; bases with no gene match: 8. Germline CDR1 KGHDR, CDR2 SFDVKD. CDR3 loop: CATSDPTSGRLNEQFF. CDR3 nucleotide sequence: TGTGCCACCAGTGACCCTACTAGCGGGAGATTGAATGAGCAGTTCTTC.

The CDR3 coding sequence is TGTGCCAGCTCACCACGGATGGGTTCCGAGCAGTACTTC. Translating it yields CASSPRMGSEQYF. The chain joins TRBV18 to TRBJ2-7; D is undetermined. This CDR3 comprises 13 residues. In germline, CDR1 is KGHSH, CDR2 LQKENI. V dropped 1 base and J dropped 6 bases, with 10 bases sitting between them.